The entry that follows covers one T cell receptor (beta chain) sequence. Its antigen remains unidentified. Trimming pared 4 bases from V and 10 bases from J, leaving 17 bases between. This CDR3 region has 14 residues. Germline CDR1 is SGHDT and CDR2 is YYEEEE. Sequencing was performed with immunoSEQ multiplex PCR; in TCRdb, only in-frame clones are kept and a portion is missing. The sample lists about 140,000 clones; roughly 89% were seen once. These data come from a study of T cell responses to AZD1222 COVID-19 vaccine. Study outcomes and limitations: The study identified only six AZD1222 recipients as seropositive at baseline. Researchers report vaccine-associated CD4 TCRs spanning spike, with dominance at 160-218 and 743-854. Two AZD1222 administrations were followed by greater Spike-specific TCR breadth and depth.

V gene TRBV5-6 combines with J gene TRBJ1-4; tentatively, D is TRBD1 (5 bases). The receptor was isolated from an adult in good health. The starting material was peripheral blood, obtained on day 0 of AZD1222 vaccination. CDR3 DNA sequence: TGTGCCAGCAGCGTCGTTGGGGGGAATAGAAAACTGTTTTTT. Translation: CASSVVGGNRKLFF.